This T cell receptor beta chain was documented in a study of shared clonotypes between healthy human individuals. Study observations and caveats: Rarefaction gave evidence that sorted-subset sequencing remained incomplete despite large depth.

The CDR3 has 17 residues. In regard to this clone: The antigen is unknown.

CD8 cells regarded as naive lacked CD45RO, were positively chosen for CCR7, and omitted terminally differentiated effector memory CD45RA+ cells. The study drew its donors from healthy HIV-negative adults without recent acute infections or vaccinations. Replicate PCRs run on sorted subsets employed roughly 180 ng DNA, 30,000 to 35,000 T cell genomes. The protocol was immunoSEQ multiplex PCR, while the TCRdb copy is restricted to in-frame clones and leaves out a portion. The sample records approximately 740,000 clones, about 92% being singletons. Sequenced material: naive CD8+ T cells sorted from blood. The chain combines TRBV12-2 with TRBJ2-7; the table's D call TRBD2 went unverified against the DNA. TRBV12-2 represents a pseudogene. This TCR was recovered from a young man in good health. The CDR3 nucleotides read TGTGCAAGTCGCTTAGCGTGGACTAGCGGGAGGGCCTACGAGCAGTACTTC. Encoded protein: CASRLAWTSGRAYEQYF.